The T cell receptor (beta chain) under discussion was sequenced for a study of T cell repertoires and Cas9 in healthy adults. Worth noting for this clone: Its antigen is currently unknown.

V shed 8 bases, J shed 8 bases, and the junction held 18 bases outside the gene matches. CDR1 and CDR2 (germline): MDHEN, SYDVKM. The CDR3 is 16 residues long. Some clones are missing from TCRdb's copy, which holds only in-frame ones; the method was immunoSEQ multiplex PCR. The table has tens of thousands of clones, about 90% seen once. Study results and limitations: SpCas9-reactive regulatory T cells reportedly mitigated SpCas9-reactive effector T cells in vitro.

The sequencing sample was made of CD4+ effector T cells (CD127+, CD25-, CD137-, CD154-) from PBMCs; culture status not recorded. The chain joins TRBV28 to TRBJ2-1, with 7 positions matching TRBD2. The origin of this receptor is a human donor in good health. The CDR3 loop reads CASRPGRGGSPDEQFF. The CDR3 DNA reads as TGTGCCAGCCGCCCGGGGAGGGGCGGGAGTCCGGATGAGCAGTTCTTC.